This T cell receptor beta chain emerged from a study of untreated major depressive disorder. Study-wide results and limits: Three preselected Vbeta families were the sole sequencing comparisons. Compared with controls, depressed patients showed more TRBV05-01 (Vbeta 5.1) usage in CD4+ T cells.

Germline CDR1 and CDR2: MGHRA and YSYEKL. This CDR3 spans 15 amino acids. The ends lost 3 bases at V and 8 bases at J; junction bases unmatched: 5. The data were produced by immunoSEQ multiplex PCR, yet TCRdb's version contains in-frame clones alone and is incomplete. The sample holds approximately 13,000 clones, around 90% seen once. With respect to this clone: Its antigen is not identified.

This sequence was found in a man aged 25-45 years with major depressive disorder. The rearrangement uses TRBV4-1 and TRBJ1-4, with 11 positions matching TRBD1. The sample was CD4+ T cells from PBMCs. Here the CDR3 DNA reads TGCGCCAGCAGCCAGATCGGGACAGGGGGAGAAAAACTGTTTTTT. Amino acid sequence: CASSQIGTGGEKLFF.